A single sample gave rise to the 9 T cell receptor beta chains below, sequenced in a study of cytomegalovirus exposure and HLA in healthy donors. Primers: 60 Vbeta forward and 13 Jbeta reverse. Assay used: immunoSEQ multiplex PCR; TCRdb lists only in-frame clones, some missing. The repertoire has more than 150,000 clones, 75% to 80% of them found once; the top ten carry about an eighth. The sample was PBMCs. These receptors all stem from a man aged 50-60 years in good health and CMV-seropositive.

V gene TRBV2 combines with J gene TRBJ2-2; D may be TRBD1 (5 bases). CDR1 is SNHLY and CDR2 is FYNNEI in the germline V gene. V gave up 3 bases and J gave up 5 bases, with 10 bases separating them. The CDR3 spans 14 residues. DNA for the CDR3: TGTGCCAGCAGTGAGATGGGGCGGACCGGGGAGCTGTTTTTT. Protein: CASSEMGRTGELFF. The full variable domain, with the rest looked up from reference TRBV2 and TRBJ2-2, is EPEVTQTPSHQVTQMGQEVILRCVPISNHLYFYWYRQILGQKVEFLVSFYNNEISEKSEIFDDQFSVERPDGSNFTLKIRSTKLEDSAMYFCASSEMGRTGELFFGEGSRLTVL.

This clone was found a few times. This chain joins TRBV7-6 and TRBJ2-3; 10 bases fit TRBD2. Germline loops: CDR1 SGHVS, CDR2 FNYEAQ. The CDR3 consists of 18 residues. Trimming removed 5 bases from V and 8 bases from J; junction bases left unmatched: 19. The CDR3 region is CASSHGGLAGERVGTQYF. CDR3 nucleotides: TGTGCCAGCAGCCACGGGGGGCTAGCGGGGGAGCGCGTGGGTACGCAGTATTTT. Full variable domain (outside the CDR3, taken from reference TRBV7-6 and TRBJ2-3): GAGVSQSPRYKVTKRGQDVALRCDPISGHVSLYWYRQALGQGPEFLTYFNYEAQQDKSGLPNDRFSAERPEGSISTLTIQRTEQRDSAMYRCASSHGGLAGERVGTQYFGPGTRLTVL.

This chain joins TRBV9 and TRBJ2-6; 7 bases are a match to TRBD1. The CDR3 spans 20 residues. V shed 0 bases, J shed 2 bases, and the junction held 14 bases outside the gene matches. In germline, CDR1 is SGDLS, CDR2 YYNGEE. The CDR3 spells CASSVDHWADRAPGANVLTF. Written as DNA, the CDR3 is TGTGCCAGCAGCGTAGATCATTGGGCCGACAGGGCCCCTGGGGCCAACGTCCTGACTTTC.

This chain connects TRBV5-1 to TRBJ1-1; TRBD1 matches at 7 bases. V lost 2 bases to trimming and J lost 4 bases; unmatched junction nucleotides: 5. The CDR3 length is 14 residues. The V gene's germline CDR1 is SGHRS and CDR2 YFSETQ. DNA of the CDR3: TGCGCCAGCAGCTTCGACAGGGTGGGCACTGAAGCTTTCTTT. Encoded protein: CASSFDRVGTEAFF. The full variable domain, in which reference TRBV5-1 and TRBJ1-1 provide the parts outside the CDR3, is KAGVTQTPRYLIKTRGQQVTLSCSPISGHRSVSWYQQTPGQGLQFLFEYFSETQRNKGNFPGRFSGRQFSNSRSEMNVSTLELGDSALYLCASSFDRVGTEAFFGQGTRLTVV.

The chain combines TRBV27 with TRBJ2-2, with a weak D call TRBD2 (6 bases). Trimming stripped 5 bases from V and 4 bases from J, with 17 bases between. The CDR3 covers 16 residues. CDR1 and CDR2 from the germline V gene are MNHEY and SMNVEV (reference sequence). CDR3 sequence: CASSPTSQIGTGELFF. For the CDR3, the DNA is TGTGCCAGCAGTCCAACTAGCCAAATCGGCACCGGGGAGCTGTTTTTT.

This clone was detected a few times. The chain uses TRBV4-3 and TRBJ2-3; D gene ambiguous. The CDR3 consists of 15 residues. V lost 2 bases, J lost 0 bases, and 9 bases lay in between. Germline V lookup: CDR1 LGHNA, CDR2 YSLEER. The CDR3 coding sequence is TGCGCCAGCAGCCAAACACCGTTAAGCACAGATACGCAGTATTTT. It is translated as CASSQTPLSTDTQYF.

This sequence joins TRBV5-6 and TRBJ2-7, with TRBD2 matching over 10 bases. V lost 3 bases and J lost 5; bases outside the gene matches: 2. The length of the CDR3 is 13 residues. From germline, CDR1 is SGHDT and CDR2 YYEEEE. CDR3 loop: CASSSGLANEQYF. CDR3 nucleotide sequence: TGTGCCAGCAGCTCGGGACTAGCGAACGAGCAGTACTTC.

Comment on this clone: An end of the junction differs from the germline gene, which may be a read error. Within the sample, other DNA sequences also encode this same CDR3. This chain connects TRBV6-4 to TRBJ1-1; D not resolved. Looked up from germline, CDR1 is MRHNA and CDR2 is SNTAGT. The CDR3 is 14 residues long. The CDR3 sequence: CASSDSNKNTEAFF. CDR3 DNA: TGCGCCAGCAGTGACTCTAACAAGAACACTGAAGCTTTCTTT.

CDR3 nucleotide sequence: TGTGCCAGTAACAGGGGGAGCTCCTACGAGCAGTACGTC. It codes for CASNRGSSYEQYV. V is TRBV2 and J is TRBJ2-7; TRBD1 matches 8 bases. This CDR3 region has 13 residues. The germline V gene encodes CDR1 SNHLY and CDR2 FYNNEI. J was trimmed by 0 bases and V by 9 bases; bases with no gene match: 4.